This passage covers 25 T cell receptor beta chains from one sample sequenced in a study of blood T cell repertoires in COVID-19. The data were produced by immunoSEQ multiplex PCR, yet TCRdb's version contains in-frame clones alone and is incomplete. The top ten hold approximately 5.7% of the sample, which has under 60,000 clones, roughly 80% seen once. The sequenced sample was peripheral blood. The receptor source for this set is a human donor in a cohort sampled during active COVID-19.

The chain employs TRBV18 and TRBJ1-6; D uncertain. The CDR3 covers 16 residues. CDR1 is KGHSH and CDR2 is LQKENI in the germline V gene. V gave up 5 bases and J gave up 0 bases, with 11 bases separating them. CDR3 bases: TGTGCCAGCTCAACCTACGGGAGCTCCTATAATTCACCCCTCCACTTT. Translating it yields CASSTYGSSYNSPLHF.

Written as DNA, the CDR3 is TGTGCCAGCAAACCCTCCCAGGGTTCCATGAACACTGAAGCTTTCTTT. Translation gives CASKPSQGSMNTEAFF. V usage is TRBV6-6 and J usage is TRBJ1-1; possibly TRBD1 for D (5 bases). The CDR3 length is 16 residues. The V end was cut by 7 bases, the J end by 0 bases, with 18 bases between. CDR1 and CDR2 from the germline V gene are MNHNY and SVGAGI (reference sequence).

The gene calls are TRBV27 and TRBJ2-7; 12 bases fit TRBD1. Germline CDR1 and CDR2: MNHEY and SMNVEV (reference sequence). CDR3 length: 15 residues. Unmatched junction bases numbered 6, after V lost 5 bases and J lost 4 bases. As DNA, the CDR3 is TGTGCCAGCAGTCCCGGGACAGGGGGCGGATACGAGCAGTACTTC. This sequence encodes CASSPGTGGGYEQYF.

The chain has TRBV27 and TRBJ1-2; D gene uncertain. There are 13 residues in the CDR3. Germline values: CDR1 MNHEY, CDR2 SMNVEV (reference sequence). V shed 4 bases and J shed 4 bases, with 10 bases lying between them. The CDR3 sequence: CASSSDFAYGYTF. The DNA of the CDR3 is TGTGCCAGCAGTTCCGACTTTGCCTATGGCTACACCTTC.

This chain connects TRBV30 to TRBJ1-2; D ambiguous. The CDR3 totals 14 residues. Germline values: CDR1 GTSNPN, CDR2 SVGIG (reference sequence). V was pared by 0 bases and J by 7 bases, with 15 bases between. The CDR3 nucleotides read TGTGCCTGGAGTGTCAACCCGGGAGAGTCTGGCTACACCTTC. Translation: CAWSVNPGESGYTF.

J is TRBJ2-4 and V is TRBV14, with 7 bases matching TRBD2. CDR1 SGHDN and CDR2 FVKESK come from the germline V gene. The CDR3 consists of 12 residues. V lost 4 bases to trimming and J lost 9 bases; unmatched junction nucleotides: 3. The CDR3 coding sequence is TGTGCCAGCAGCCCGGGGGGTCGCATTCAGTACTTC. Translation: CASSPGGRIQYF.

V usage is TRBV7-2 and J usage is TRBJ2-3; 9 positions match TRBD2. This CDR3 region has 16 residues. CDR1 SGHTA and CDR2 FQGNSA come from the germline V gene. V shed 5 bases and J 4 bases; nucleotides not matched to a gene: 10. The CDR3 region has the DNA TGTGCCAGCAGCGAACGCGGGGGGGCAATCCCAGATACGCAGTATTTT. Translation: CASSERGGAIPDTQYF.

The chain joins TRBV5-1 to TRBJ2-1, with 7 nucleotides matching TRBD1. CDR1 and CDR2 (germline): SGHRS, YFSETQ. Unmatched junction bases numbered 7, after V lost 4 bases and J lost 3 bases. The CDR3 runs to 15 residues. CDR3 bases: TGCGCCAGCAGCCCACCGACAGGGAGCTACAATGAGCAGTTCTTC. As protein: CASSPPTGSYNEQFF. Using reference TRBV5-1 and TRBJ2-1 for the parts outside the CDR3, the full variable domain is KAGVTQTPRYLIKTRGQQVTLSCSPISGHRSVSWYQQTPGQGLQFLFEYFSETQRNKGNFPGRFSGRQFSNSRSEMNVSTLELGDSALYLCASSPPTGSYNEQFFGPGTRLTVL.

The chain has TRBV30 and TRBJ1-5; 9 bases are shared with TRBD1. Per germline, CDR1 GTSNPN and CDR2 SVGIG (reference sequence). Trimming cost V 1 base and J 8 bases; bases outside gene matches: 15. The length of the CDR3 is 17 residues. Here the CDR3 reads CAWSAGAGQGDIKPQHF. The CDR3 DNA reads TGTGCCTGGAGTGCCGGTGCGGGACAGGGAGATATAAAGCCCCAGCATTTT.

The rearrangement joins TRBV6-5 to TRBJ1-2, with a possible D match to TRBD1 (5 bases). The V gene lost 6 bases and the J gene lost 4 bases, with 12 bases spanning the gap. The CDR3 consists of 13 residues. CDR1 is MNHEY, CDR2 SVGAGI, per germline. The CDR3: CASSQGRGYGYTF. In DNA form, the CDR3 reads TGTGCCAGCAGCCAGGGTCGCGGCTATGGCTACACCTTC.

The V gene is TRBV5-1, the J gene TRBJ1-1; D not certain. The V end was cut by 4 bases, the J end by 2 bases, with 9 bases between. There are 13 residues in the CDR3. CDR1 SGHRS and CDR2 YFSETQ come from the germline V gene. CDR3 amino acids: CASSLVVNTEAFF. DNA of the CDR3: TGCGCCAGCAGCCTAGTAGTAAACACTGAAGCTTTCTTT.

J is TRBJ2-7 and V is TRBV6-4; possibly TRBD1 for D (6 bases). Per germline, CDR1 MRHNA and CDR2 SNTAGT. The CDR3 is 13 amino acids. V lost 7 bases and J 2 bases, leaving 12 bases between the germline ends. This chain's CDR3 is CASNLDRAYEQYF. In DNA, the CDR3 is TGTGCCAGCAACCTGGACAGAGCCTACGAGCAGTACTTC.

The chain is built from TRBV6-2 or TRBV6-3 and TRBJ2-6; a possible D gene is TRBD1 (5 bases). Germline V gene lookup returns CDR1 MNHEY and CDR2 SVGEGT. V dropped 0 bases and J dropped 4 bases, with 13 bases sitting between them. This CDR3 comprises 17 residues. DNA of the CDR3: TGTGCCAGCAGTTACTCTGGGGCGCTGCCCGGGGCCAACGTCCTGACTTTC. Translated: CASSYSGALPGANVLTF.

This sequence joins TRBV9 and TRBJ2-1; 7 positions agree with TRBD1. This CDR3 is 15 amino acids long. The germline gives CDR1 SGDLS, CDR2 YYNGEE. Germline trimming cut 1 base from V and 2 bases from J; bases unmatched to any gene: 3. The CDR3 nucleotides read TGTGCCAGCAGCGTAAGTCAGGGGGCCTACAATGAGCAGTTCTTC. Protein product: CASSVSQGAYNEQFF.

This rearrangement joins TRBV9 to TRBJ2-5, with D possibly TRBD1 on 6 matching bases. V dropped 2 bases and J dropped 2 bases, with 13 bases sitting between them. CDR1 SGDLS and CDR2 YYNGEE come from the germline V gene. The CDR3 spans 15 residues. DNA of the CDR3: TGTGCCAGCAGCGTCGCCCCCGGACAGCAAGAGACCCAGTACTTC. The encoded protein is CASSVAPGQQETQYF.

CDR3 in amino acids: CASSQDLNRQTDTQYF. The CDR3 DNA reads TGTGCCAGCAGCCAAGATCTTAACCGACAGACAGATACGCAGTATTTT. This chain joins TRBV5-5 and TRBJ2-3, with D maybe TRBD1 (5 bases). From germline, CDR1 is SGHKS and CDR2 YYEKEE (reference sequence). V lost 4 bases and J lost 3, with 18 bases in between. The CDR3 covers 16 residues.

The chain carries TRBV11-3 and TRBJ2-1; D uncertain. Trimming took 1 base from V and 6 from J, leaving 7 bases between them. The CDR3 spans 13 residues. Germline V gene sequence: CDR1 SGHNT, CDR2 YENEEA. This CDR3 is CASSLAPGNEQFF. The DNA of the CDR3 is TGTGCCAGCAGCTTAGCGCCGGGCAATGAGCAGTTCTTC. The whole variable domain, filled in from reference TRBV11-3 and TRBJ2-1, reads EAGVVQSPRYKIIEKKQPVAFWCNPISGHNTLYWYLQNLGQGPELLIRYENEEAVDDSQLPKDRFSAERLKGVDSTLKIQPAELGDSAVYLCASSLAPGNEQFFGPGTRLTVL.

The chain combines TRBV19 with TRBJ1-1; a weak D match, TRBD1 (5 bases). The germline V gene encodes CDR1 LNHDA and CDR2 SQIVND (reference sequence). Trimming stripped 5 bases from V and 0 bases from J, with 16 bases between. The CDR3 extends over 16 amino acids. The CDR3 protein is CASSDPRGLVNTEAFF. The CDR3 DNA is TGTGCCAGTAGTGACCCAAGGGGCCTTGTGAACACTGAAGCTTTCTTT.

The CDR3 sequence is CAWRQGGAGANVLTF. DNA of the CDR3: TGTGCCTGGAGGCAGGGCGGGGCTGGGGCCAACGTCCTGACTTTC. The J gene is TRBJ2-6, the V gene TRBV30, with D possibly being TRBD2 (6 bases). CDR3 length: 15 residues. With 3 bases removed from V and 2 bases from J, the gap between germline ends came to 11 bases. The germline V gene encodes CDR1 GTSNPN and CDR2 SVGIG (reference sequence).

V is TRBV20-1 and J is TRBJ2-5, with 11 bases identical to TRBD2. Germline V gene data show CDR1 as DFQATT and CDR2 as SNEGSKA (reference sequence). The length of the CDR3 is 14 residues. V lost 3 bases to trimming and J lost 5 bases; unmatched junction nucleotides: 5. CDR3 amino acids: CSASLAGGRETQYF. DNA of the CDR3: TGCAGTGCTAGTTTAGCGGGGGGGCGGGAGACCCAGTACTTC.

This clone showed up just a few times. J is TRBJ2-2 and V is TRBV30; 9 bases are shared with TRBD1. Trimming took 6 bases from V and 4 from J; bases not matched to a gene: 6. In germline, CDR1 is GTSNPN, CDR2 SVGIG (reference sequence). This CDR3 is 14 amino acids long. CDR3 residues: CACPGTGFTGELFF. CDR3 in DNA: TGTGCCTGCCCCGGGACAGGGTTCACCGGGGAGCTGTTTTTT.

The gene calls are TRBV4-2 and TRBJ2-1; possible D gene TRBD2, 6 bases. Germline-derived CDR1 and CDR2 are LGHNA and YNFKEQ. V lost 3 bases and J 4 bases, leaving 22 bases between the germline ends. The CDR3 is 18 residues long. The CDR3 DNA follows: TGTGCCAGCAGCCAGTTTTTCGGCAGGGTGGGGACTTACAATGAGCAGTTCTTC. Translation gives CASSQFFGRVGTYNEQFF.

This clone was recorded once. The chain uses TRBV7-2 and TRBJ1-5; D not certain. Deletions cut 6 bases from V and 3 bases from J, with 18 bases between. This CDR3 spans 16 amino acids. CDR1 SGHTA and CDR2 FQGNSA come from the germline V gene. The chain's CDR3 is CASSLNGVGINQPQHF. CDR3 in DNA: TGTGCCAGCAGTTTGAACGGGGTTGGGATCAATCAGCCCCAGCATTTT. The variable domain in full, completed from reference TRBV7-2 and TRBJ1-5, reads GAGVSQSPSNKVTEKGKDVELRCDPISGHTALYWYRQSLGQGLEFLIYFQGNSAPDKSGLPSDRFSAERTGGSVSTLTIQRTQQEDSAVYLCASSLNGVGINQPQHFGDGTRLSIL.

This clone came up once. The chain employs TRBV6-6 and TRBJ2-3; 8 nucleotides agree with TRBD2. The CDR3 runs to 14 residues. CDR1 and CDR2 from the germline V gene are MNHNY and SVGAGI (reference sequence). Trimming cost V 10 bases and J 4 bases; bases outside gene matches: 10. Written as DNA, the CDR3 is TGTGCCACCCGACGGGGGGGCAGCGCAGATACGCAGTATTTT. It translates to CATRRGGSADTQYF.

The CDR3 region is CASSETSGPGELFF. Here the CDR3 DNA reads TGTGCCAGCAGTGAGACTAGCGGTCCCGGGGAGCTGTTTTTT. The chain links TRBV25-1 to TRBJ2-2, with 9 bases matching TRBD2. Germline trimming cut 3 bases from V and 6 bases from J; bases unmatched to any gene: 2. CDR1 and CDR2 (germline): MGHDK, SYGVNS. The length of the CDR3 is 14 residues.